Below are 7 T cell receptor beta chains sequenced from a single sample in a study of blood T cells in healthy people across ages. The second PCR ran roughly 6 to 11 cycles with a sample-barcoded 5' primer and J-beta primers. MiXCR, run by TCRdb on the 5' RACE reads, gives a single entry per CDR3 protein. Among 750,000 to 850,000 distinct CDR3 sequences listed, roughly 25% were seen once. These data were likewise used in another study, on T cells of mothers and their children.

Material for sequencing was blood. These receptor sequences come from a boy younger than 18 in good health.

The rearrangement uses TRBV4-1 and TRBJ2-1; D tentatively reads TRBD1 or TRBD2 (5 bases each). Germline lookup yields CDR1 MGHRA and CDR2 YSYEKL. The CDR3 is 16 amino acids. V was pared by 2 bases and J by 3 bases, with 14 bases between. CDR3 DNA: TGCGCCAGCAGCCAATCACCCTGGGGGTTCTACAATGAGCAGTTCTTC. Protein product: CASSQSPWGFYNEQFF.

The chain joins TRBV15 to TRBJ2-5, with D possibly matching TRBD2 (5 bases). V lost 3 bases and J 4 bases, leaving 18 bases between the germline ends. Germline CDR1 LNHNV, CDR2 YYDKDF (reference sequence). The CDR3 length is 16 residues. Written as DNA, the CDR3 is TGTGCCACCAGCAGCTACGGGGTTGTGGTATCAGAGACCCAGTACTTC. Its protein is CATSSYGVVVSETQYF.

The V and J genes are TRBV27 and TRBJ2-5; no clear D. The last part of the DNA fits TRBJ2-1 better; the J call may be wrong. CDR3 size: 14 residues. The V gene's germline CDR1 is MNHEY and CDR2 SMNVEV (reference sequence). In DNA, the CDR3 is TGTGCCAGCAGTTTACGCCCCGTGGGCAATGAGCAGTTCTTC. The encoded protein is CASSLRPVGNEQFF.

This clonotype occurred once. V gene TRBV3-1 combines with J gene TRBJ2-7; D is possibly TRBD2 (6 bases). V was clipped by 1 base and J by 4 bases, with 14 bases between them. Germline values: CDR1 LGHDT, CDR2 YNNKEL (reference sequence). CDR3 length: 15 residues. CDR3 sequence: CASSQGLTSMYEQYF. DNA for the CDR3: TGTGCCAGCAGCCAAGGGCTGACTAGTATGTACGAGCAGTACTTC.

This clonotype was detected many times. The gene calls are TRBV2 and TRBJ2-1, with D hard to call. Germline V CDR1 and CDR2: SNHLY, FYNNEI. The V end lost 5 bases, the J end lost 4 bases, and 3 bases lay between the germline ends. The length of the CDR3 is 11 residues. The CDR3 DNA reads TGTGCCAGCAGTAATTACAATGAGCAGTTCTTC. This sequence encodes CASSNYNEQFF.

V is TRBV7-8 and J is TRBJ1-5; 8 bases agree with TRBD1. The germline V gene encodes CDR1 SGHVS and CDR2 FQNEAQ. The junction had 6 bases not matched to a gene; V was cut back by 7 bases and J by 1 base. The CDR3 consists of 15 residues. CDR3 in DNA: TGTGCCAGCACCGTGCAGGGGGCCAGCAATCAGCCCCAGCATTTT. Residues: CASTVQGASNQPQHF.

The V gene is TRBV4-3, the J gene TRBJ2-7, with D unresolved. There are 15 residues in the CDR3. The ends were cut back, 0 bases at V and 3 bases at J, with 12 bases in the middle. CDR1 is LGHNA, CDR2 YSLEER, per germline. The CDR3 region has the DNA TGCGCCAGCAGCCAAGATAGTGTATTCGTCTACGAGCAGTACTTC. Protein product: CASSQDSVFVYEQYF.